This TCR beta chain was sequenced in a study of PD-1 blockade in classical Hodgkin lymphoma. V lost 0 bases and J 3 bases, leaving 8 bases between the germline ends. This CDR3 is 13 amino acids long. The germline CDR1 and CDR2 sequences are SQVTM and ANQGSEA. The sample's time point: cycle 4 day 1 (C4D1), after around six weeks of nivolumab. All patients experienced relapse after autologous stem cell transplantation, and brentuximab vedotin exposure was variable. Whole-study results and caveats: The study found that TCR diversity rose significantly by C4D1 in CD4+ but not CD8+ cells. A reduction in baseline TCR diversity was reportedly seen in newly diagnosed patients relative to healthy donors.

Regarding this clone: Antigen specificity is unknown.

Only in-frame clones appear in the TCRdb table, and some are missing; sequencing was by immunoSEQ multiplex PCR. The sample has about 44,000 clones, just over 65% seen once; the top ten hold 2.5% to 3.5%. The chain carries TRBV29-1 and TRBJ1-1; D call uncertain. The source material was peripheral blood mononuclear cells (PBMCs), sampled before the fourth cycle of nivolumab. The TCR comes from a human donor with classical Hodgkin lymphoma. The CDR3 protein is CSVEEAWDTEAFF. For the CDR3, the DNA is TGCAGCGTTGAAGAGGCGTGGGACACTGAAGCTTTCTTT.